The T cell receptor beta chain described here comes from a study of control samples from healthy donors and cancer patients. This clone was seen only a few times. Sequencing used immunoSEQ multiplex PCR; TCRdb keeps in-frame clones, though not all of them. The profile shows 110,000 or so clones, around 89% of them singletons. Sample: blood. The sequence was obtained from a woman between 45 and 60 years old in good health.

This CDR3 reads CASRSSGTGGTEAFF. The CDR3 nucleotides read TGTGCCAGCAGATCCTCCGGGACAGGGGGCACTGAAGCTTTCTTT. This chain uses TRBV27 with TRBJ1-1; 11 positions agree with TRBD1. The CDR3 extends over 15 amino acids. The V segment lost 6 bases and the J segment 4 bases; nucleotides outside the gene matches: 7. Germline V gene data show CDR1 as MNHEY and CDR2 as SMNVEV (reference sequence).